In its sample, the clone carrying this T cell receptor (beta chain) was seen a few times. The identical CDR3 is also encoded by other nucleotide sequences in the sample. The data belong to a study of blood T cell repertoires in COVID-19. For the study at large: Researchers got acute and convalescent COVID-19 samples from the United States, Italy and Spain.

Germline lookup yields CDR1 SGHAT and CDR2 FQNNGV. CDR3 length equals 14 residues. The V end lost 1 base, the J end lost 4 bases, and 10 bases lay between the germline ends. The authors' processing: Nucleated cell counts were estimated from reference gene primer amplification. Sequencing used immunoSEQ multiplex PCR; TCRdb keeps in-frame clones, though not all of them. V, J and clone size are those of that table, while D and trimming were read from the DNA. The data show about 190,000 clones, with approximately 86% seen just once and around 1.1% held by the top ten. This sequence was found in a man aged 25 to 40 with acute or convalescent COVID-19. The chain has TRBV11-2 and TRBJ1-1; D unclear. The specimen was peripheral blood. The CDR3 is CASSLAGRGTEAFF. The DNA for the CDR3 is TGTGCCAGCAGCTTAGCCGGCCGGGGCACTGAAGCTTTCTTT. The full variable domain, completed using reference TRBV11-2 and TRBJ1-1, is EAGVAQSPRYKIIEKRQSVAFWCNPISGHATLYWYQQILGQGPKLLIQFQNNGVVDDSQLPKDRFSAERLKGVDSTLKIQPAKLEDSAVYLCASSLAGRGTEAFFGQGTRLTVV.